This T cell receptor beta chain was recorded in a study of blood T cells in healthy people across ages. Germline lookup yields CDR1 SGHKS and CDR2 YYEKEE (reference sequence). There are 15 residues in the CDR3. Trimming took 2 bases from V and 6 from J, leaving 12 bases between them. The second PCR ran roughly 7 to 12 cycles with a sample-barcoded 5' primer and J-beta primers. TCRdb used MiXCR to reprocess the 5' RACE reads, holding one entry per CDR3 protein. The sample gives about 580,000 distinct CDR3 sequences, 45% to 55% of which show up once; under 30% is in the top ten. Whenever a sample was processed, at least 6 million PBMCs were isolated. The authors extracted at least 6 micrograms of total RNA per sample.

This clonotype was sampled from a man older than 75 in good health. The sample was blood. The chain uses TRBV5-5 and TRBJ1-6, with D possibly matching TRBD1 (6 bases). The CDR3 is CASSFPAGVNSPLHF. In DNA form, the CDR3 reads TGTGCCAGCAGCTTCCCCGCAGGGGTTAATTCACCCCTCCACTTT.